These T cell receptor beta chains were read from a single sample in a study of CD8 T cells in Susac syndrome. TCRdb reanalysed the immunoSEQ multiplex PCR reads using MiXCR and keeps one entry per CDR3 protein. This table holds about 200,000 distinct CDR3 sequences, around 90% found once. The sample comprised CD4+ T cells from PBMCs. The receptors come from a human donor with Susac syndrome. CDR3s include the opening cysteine and the closing phenylalanine or tryptophan. D genes are given only for firm matches. The size field is filled for only some rows; it gives once, few, many or a size class.

j_call | clone_size | v_call | d_call | cdr3_nt | cdr3_aa
TRBJ1-1 | . | TRBV28 | . | TGTGCCAGCAATGGCGGGGCGGAGTTTTTGATGAACACTGAAGCTTTCTTT | CASNGGAEFLMNTEAFF
TRBJ2-1 | . | TRBV28 | TRBD2 | TGTGCCAGCAGTTTTTCGCCGCGGGGGTGGGCGGGAGTGAGCGATGAGCAGTTCTTC | CASSFSPRGWAGVSDEQFF
TRBJ1-5 | . | TRBV28 | TRBD1 | TGTGCCAGCAGTTTATCGACAGGGAATCAGCCCCAGCATTTT | CASSLSTGNQPQHF
TRBJ2-3 | . | TRBV6-2/TRBV6-3 | TRBD2 | TGTGCCAGCGGAAGAATAGCGGGAGTCGTGGGAGATACGCAGTATTTT | CASGRIAGVVGDTQYF
TRBJ2-7 | . | TRBV19 | TRBD2 | TGTGCCAGTAGTGCCCGGACTAGCGGAAGCTCCTACGAGCAGTACTTC | CASSARTSGSSYEQYF
TRBJ2-7 | . | TRBV30 | . | TGTGCCTGGAGTGTAAACTACGAGCAGTACTTC | CAWSVNYEQYF
TRBJ1-2 | . | TRBV12-3/TRBV12-4 | TRBD1 | TGTGCCAGCAGAATGACAGGGGGCTTTAACTATGGCTACACCTTC | CASRMTGGFNYGYTF
TRBJ2-1 | . | TRBV5-4 | TRBD2 | TGTGCCAGCAGCTTGGATCTAGCGGTGGGGAATGAGCAGTTCTTC | CASSLDLAVGNEQFF
TRBJ1-5 | . | TRBV7-9 | . | TGTGCCAGCAGCTTAGGTGACATACTCCACACGGGCAATCAGCCCCAGCATTTT | CASSLGDILHTGNQPQHF
TRBJ2-6 | . | TRBV15 | TRBD1 | TGTGCCACCAGCAGTTCCAGGGACAGGGGTTCGGCTGGGGCCAACGTCCTGACTTTC | CATSSSRDRGSAGANVLTF
TRBJ2-7 | . | TRBV11-2 | . | TGTGCCAGCAGCTTAGAAATTTTGAGTGCAGGTGACTACGAGCAGTACTTC | CASSLEILSAGDYEQYF
TRBJ1-1 | . | TRBV4-2 | TRBD1 | TGTGCCAGCAGCCAAGATAGGTGGACAGGGCGGAACACTGAAGCTTTCTTT | CASSQDRWTGRNTEAFF
TRBJ2-3 | . | TRBV3-1 | . | TGTGCCAGCAGCCAAGATACGACAGGAGCAGATACGCAGTATTTT | CASSQDTTGADTQYF
TRBJ2-1 | . | TRBV7-3 | . | TGTGCCAGCAGCTTATATAGCGGAACTACCTACAATGAGCAGTTCTTC | CASSLYSGTTYNEQFF
TRBJ1-1 | . | TRBV6-2/TRBV6-3 | . | TGTGCCAGCAGTTACCAACCCGGGGGATTGAACACTGAAGCTTTCTTT | CASSYQPGGLNTEAFF
TRBJ2-1 | . | TRBV2 | . | TGTGCCAGCAGTGAAGCAGGCAGGGCCCCTCGCGCCGAGGATGAGCAGTTCTTC | CASSEAGRAPRAEDEQFF
TRBJ2-2 | . | TRBV9 | . | TGTGCCAGCAGCCCCCCTGGCTGGCTAGCAGAGAACACCGGGGAGCTGTTTTTT | CASSPPGWLAENTGELFF
TRBJ1-3 | . | TRBV2 | TRBD1 | TGTGCCAGCAGTGGGGACAGGGCTGGAAACACCATATATTTT | CASSGDRAGNTIYF
TRBJ1-1 | once | TRBV3-1 | . | TGTGCCAGCAGCCATTACCAAGAGAACACTGAAGCTTTCTTT | CASSHYQENTEAFF
TRBJ1-5 | . | TRBV6-1 | . | TGTGCCAGCAGCCCAATTGTCCGTATGGGCAATCAGCCCCAGCATTTT | CASSPIVRMGNQPQHF
TRBJ2-5 | . | TRBV3-1 | TRBD2 | TGTGCCAGCAGTTCACGGGAGGGCGGGATTACTTTC | CASSSREGGITF
TRBJ1-2 | . | TRBV30 | TRBD1 | TGTGCCTGGAGTTCCTATAACAGGGGGCCAAACTATGGCTACACCTTC | CAWSSYNRGPNYGYTF
TRBJ1-1 | . | TRBV12-3/TRBV12-4 | . | TGTGCCATCATCGTCGGTCCAACTTCGACTGAAGCTTTCTTT | CAIIVGPTSTEAFF